This TCR beta chain was captured by sequencing in a study of human CD8 memory T cell subsets. Study findings and constraints: The Chao1 estimates suggested that precursor exhausted T cells were less diverse than stem-like memory T cells.

Note on this clonotype: The target antigen is unknown.

Per germline, CDR1 MDHEN and CDR2 SYDVKM. This CDR3 comprises 15 residues. It was UMI-labeled 5' RACE by which the TCR beta libraries were made. TCRdb reprocessed the 5' RACE reads, with one entry per CDR3 protein and no DNA. The listing contains about 17,000 distinct CDR3 sequences. The sequenced sample was CD8+ T cells from PBMCs. This TCR was recovered from a human donor in good health. The rearrangement uses TRBV28 and TRBJ2-2; there is no DNA to check the TCRdb D call of TRBD1. CDR3 amino acids: CASSSYHSGTGELFF.